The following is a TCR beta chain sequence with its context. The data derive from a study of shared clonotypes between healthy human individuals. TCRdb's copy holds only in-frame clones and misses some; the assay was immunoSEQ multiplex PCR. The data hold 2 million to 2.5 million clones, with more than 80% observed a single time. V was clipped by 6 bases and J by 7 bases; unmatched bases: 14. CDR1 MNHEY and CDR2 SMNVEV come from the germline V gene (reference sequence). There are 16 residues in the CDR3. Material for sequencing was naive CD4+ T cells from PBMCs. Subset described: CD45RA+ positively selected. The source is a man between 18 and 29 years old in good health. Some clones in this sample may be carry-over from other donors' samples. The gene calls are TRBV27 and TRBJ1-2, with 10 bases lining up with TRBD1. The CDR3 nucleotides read TGTGCCAGCAGCTCCCGCGGACAGGGGGGGTTGGGTGGCTACACCTTC. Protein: CASSSRGQGGLGGYTF.